Listed here are 16 T cell receptor beta chains from one sample, sequenced in a study of blood T cells in healthy people across ages. Primed by a sample-barcoded 5' primer and a J-beta primer mix, a second PCR proceeded for 7 to 11 cycles. Via MiXCR, TCRdb re-called the 5' RACE reads, giving one row per CDR3 protein. Here the sample spans some 1,500,000 distinct CDR3 sequences, approximately 43% being singletons. Source material: blood. The source of these receptors is a woman in her late teens or twenties in good health.

The chain uses TRBV6-1 and TRBJ2-3; D is undetermined. V was shortened by 6 bases and J by 2 bases, with 15 bases between the two germline ends. CDR1 is MNHNS, CDR2 SASEGT, per germline. CDR3 length equals 15 residues. CDR3 sequence: CASRSTLGLTDTQYF. CDR3 nucleotide sequence: TGTGCCAGCAGATCGACTCTGGGTCTCACAGATACGCAGTATTTT.

The V gene is TRBV7-2, the J gene TRBJ2-5, with 9 bases that match TRBD1. This CDR3 is 13 amino acids long. In germline, CDR1 is SGHTA, CDR2 FQGNSA. The ends lost 1 base at V and 8 bases at J; junction bases unmatched: 2. The CDR3 protein is CASSLDRGRTQYF. The CDR3 DNA sequence: TGTGCCAGCAGCTTAGACAGGGGGCGAACCCAGTACTTC.

This clonotype was seen more than once but under ten times. The chain uses TRBV7-9 and TRBJ1-2; D is undetermined. The CDR3 spans 17 residues. Germline lookup yields CDR1 SEHNR and CDR2 FQNEAQ (reference sequence). Trimming pared 6 bases from V and 3 bases from J, leaving 23 bases between. DNA for the CDR3: TGTGCCAGCAGGCCCCTTGCGGGCATAGGGATTGACTATGGCTACACCTTC. This translates into CASRPLAGIGIDYGYTF. Full variable domain (remainder filled in from reference TRBV7-9 and TRBJ1-2): DTGVSQNPRHKITKRGQNVTFRCDPISEHNRLYWYRQTLGQGPEFLTYFQNEAQLEKSRLLSDRFSAERPKGSFSTLEIQRTEQGDSAMYLCASRPLAGIGIDYGYTFGSGTRLTVV.

This chain uses TRBV29-1 with TRBJ2-7; perhaps TRBD1 as D (6 bases). This CDR3 spans 13 amino acids. Germline CDR1 SQVTM, CDR2 ANQGSEA. V lost 5 bases and J lost 7, with 18 bases in between. This CDR3 is CSVRRDTLGEQYF. CDR3 nucleotides: TGCAGCGTTCGACGGGACACCCTCGGGGAGCAGTACTTC.

This clonotype was detected a few times. The chain uses TRBV20-1 and TRBJ2-5, with 9 bases aligning to TRBD1. The V segment lost 2 bases and the J segment 5 bases; nucleotides outside the gene matches: 3. The CDR3 runs to 13 residues. Germline V gene sequence: CDR1 DFQATT, CDR2 SNEGSKA (reference sequence). As DNA, the CDR3 is TGCAGTGCTAGAAGCACAGGGGGCGAGACCCAGTACTTC. Encoded protein: CSARSTGGETQYF.

The chain uses TRBV5-1 and TRBJ2-5, with D tentatively TRBD1 (7 bases). The V gene lost 3 bases and the J gene lost 2 bases, with 14 bases spanning the gap. Looked up from germline, CDR1 is SGHRS and CDR2 is YFSETQ. CDR3 size: 15 residues. CDR3 region: CASSWEDRTQETQYF. CDR3 nucleotide sequence: TGCGCCAGCAGCTGGGAGGACAGGACTCAAGAGACCCAGTACTTC. The variable domain in full, with the rest retrieved from reference TRBV5-1 and TRBJ2-5, is KAGVTQTPRYLIKTRGQQVTLSCSPISGHRSVSWYQQTPGQGLQFLFEYFSETQRNKGNFPGRFSGRQFSNSRSEMNVSTLELGDSALYLCASSWEDRTQETQYFGPGTRLLVL.

This clonotype was detected only once. This chain uses TRBV20-1 with TRBJ2-4, with TRBD2 as a possible D gene (6 bases). This CDR3 has 15 residues. V dropped 6 bases and J dropped 13 bases, with 28 bases sitting between them. Per the germline V gene, CDR1 is DFQATT and CDR2 is SNEGSKA (reference sequence). The CDR3 region is CSAWVGTSPILEQYF. As DNA, the CDR3 is TGCAGTGCCTGGGTAGGGACTTCGCCGATTCTAGAGCAGTACTTC.

CDR3 in amino acids: CSASGSSGGTYNEQFF. The CDR3 DNA sequence: TGCAGTGCTAGTGGTTCTAGCGGGGGTACTTACAATGAGCAGTTCTTC. The genes are TRBV20-1 and TRBJ2-1; 10 bases are a match to TRBD2. CDR1 is DFQATT and CDR2 is SNEGSKA in the germline V gene (reference sequence). The CDR3 loop spans 16 amino acids. The ends lost 3 bases at V and 4 bases at J; junction bases unmatched: 9.

The table lists this clonotype with a few counts. This chain joins TRBV10-3 and TRBJ2-1; a weak D match, TRBD2 (6 bases). The CDR3 runs to 15 residues. The germline CDR1 and CDR2 sequences are ENHRY and SYGVKD. Trimming removed 2 bases from V and 7 bases from J, with 15 bases in between. This CDR3 is CAISERGSSANEQFF. CDR3 bases: TGTGCCATCAGTGAGCGGGGATCTAGCGCAAATGAGCAGTTCTTC.

This clonotype occurred once. The J gene is TRBJ2-7, the V gene TRBV29-1; 7 positions match TRBD1. Germline-derived CDR1 and CDR2 are SQVTM and ANQGSEA. There are 13 residues in the CDR3. V shed 5 bases and J 0 bases; nucleotides not matched to a gene: 4. The CDR3, as DNA: TGCAGCGTTCTGGACAGGAGCTCCTACGAGCAGTACTTC. This sequence encodes CSVLDRSSYEQYF.

This clonotype was found a few times. This rearrangement joins TRBV27 to TRBJ2-1; 11 positions agree with TRBD2. Germline V gives CDR1 MNHEY, CDR2 SMNVEV (reference sequence). The CDR3 has 15 amino acids. Trimming at V came to 10 bases and at J to 6 bases, leaving 11 bases not matched to a gene. This chain's CDR3 is CAIHSTSGMINEQFF. The CDR3 nucleotides read TGTGCCATCCACTCGACTAGCGGGATGATCAATGAGCAGTTCTTC.

This chain links TRBV20-1 with TRBJ2-7; TRBD2 matches 10 bases. The germline V gene encodes CDR1 DFQATT and CDR2 SNEGSKA (reference sequence). V lost 3 bases and J lost 6; bases outside the gene matches: 8. The CDR3 runs to 14 residues. CDR3 region: CSASDSSGSFEQYF. The CDR3 DNA sequence: TGCAGTGCTAGCGACTCTAGCGGGAGTTTCGAGCAGTACTTC.

The chain links TRBV29-1 to TRBJ2-2; D possibly corresponds to TRBD1 (6 bases). The V end lost 1 base, the J end lost 6 bases, and 9 bases lay between the germline ends. The germline V gene encodes CDR1 SQVTM and CDR2 ANQGSEA. The CDR3 contains 13 residues. CDR3 sequence reads: CSVEGWGPGELFF. CDR3 sequence (DNA): TGCAGCGTTGAAGGCTGGGGGCCCGGGGAGCTGTTTTTT.

This clonotype was seen repeatedly, ten times or more. The chain is built from TRBV29-1 and TRBJ1-5; no firm D call. V lost 4 bases, J lost 7 bases, and 11 bases lay in between. The CDR3 extends over 12 amino acids. Per the germline V gene, CDR1 is SQVTM and CDR2 is ANQGSEA. CDR3 nucleotides: TGCAGCGTTGTTGGCAACGGACAGCCCCAGCATTTT. Amino acids: CSVVGNGQPQHF. The complete variable domain, with remaining parts taken from reference TRBV29-1 and TRBJ1-5, reads SAVISQKPSRDICQRGTSLTIQCQVDSQVTMMFWYRQQPGQSLTLIATANQGSEATYESGFVIDKFPISRPNLTFSTLTVSNMSPEDSSIYLCSVVGNGQPQHFGDGTRLSIL.

The rearrangement joins TRBV5-1 to TRBJ2-5; maybe TRBD1 (6 bases). Trimming removed 0 bases at V and 11 bases at J, with 23 bases between. This CDR3 is built from 16 residues. Germline V gene lookup returns CDR1 SGHRS and CDR2 YFSETQ. In DNA form, the CDR3 reads TGCGCCAGCAGCTTGGGCGTGCACAGGGTCGGCGATGAGCAGTACTTC. Translated: CASSLGVHRVGDEQYF.

The chain couples TRBV7-9 to TRBJ2-1; unclear D gene. Near its end, the DNA agrees better with TRBJ2-7, so the J call may be wrong. Germline V CDR1 and CDR2: SEHNR, FQNEAQ (reference sequence). The CDR3 has 14 amino acids. The CDR3 here is CASSSTDPYNEQYF. CDR3 coding DNA: TGTGCCAGCAGCTCCACGGACCCCTACAATGAGCAGTACTTC.